The clone carrying this T cell receptor (beta chain) was counted at least ten times. Per germline, CDR1 SGHNT and CDR2 YENEEA. Trimming removed 5 bases at V and 4 bases at J, with 9 bases between. The CDR3 has 13 amino acids. This record belongs to a study of early T cells in non-severe SARS-CoV-2 infection. TCRdb analysed the 5' RACE reads with MiXCR anew, one entry per CDR3 protein. The sample lists around 60,000 distinct CDR3 sequences; roughly 13% were seen once. The rearrangement links TRBV11-3 to TRBJ2-1, with D perhaps being TRBD1 or TRBD2 (5 bases each). The sample was whole blood. The clonotype comes from an adult who was a healthcare worker with PCR-confirmed SARS-CoV-2 infection or an uninfected control (not recorded which). The CDR3 protein is CASSPGRYNEQFF. The CDR3 bases are TGTGCCAGCAGCCCGGGACGGTACAATGAGCAGTTCTTC. The variable domain in full, with the rest retrieved from reference TRBV11-3 and TRBJ2-1, is EAGVVQSPRYKIIEKKQPVAFWCNPISGHNTLYWYLQNLGQGPELLIRYENEEAVDDSQLPKDRFSAERLKGVDSTLKIQPAELGDSAVYLCASSPGRYNEQFFGPGTRLTVL.